The 2 T cell receptor beta chains presented below share a single source sample, sequenced in a study of blood T cell repertoires in COVID-19. The protocol was immunoSEQ multiplex PCR, while the TCRdb copy is restricted to in-frame clones and leaves out a portion. Among about 400,000 clones listed, about nine tenths were seen once. The sample consisted of PBMCs or T cells enriched from blood (not recorded which). The receptors shown here come from a woman in her twenties or thirties who had recovered from COVID-19.

The genes are TRBV10-2 and TRBJ1-4, with D tentatively TRBD1 (5 bases). With 6 bases removed from V and 5 bases from J, the gap between germline ends came to 7 bases. CDR3 length equals 12 residues. Germline CDR1 is WSHSY and CDR2 is SAAADI. The CDR3 coding sequence is TGCGCCAGCAGGCAGGGAAATGAAAAACTGTTTTTT. Protein: CASRQGNEKLFF.

V and J are TRBV16 and TRBJ1-2; a possible D gene is TRBD1 (5 bases). The CDR3 runs 15 residues. V gave up 0 bases and J gave up 4 bases, with 12 bases separating them. The V gene's germline CDR1 is KGHSY and CDR2 FQNENV. The chain's CDR3 is CASSQSRGQLYGYTF. The CDR3 DNA reads TGTGCCAGCAGCCAATCGCGGGGCCAACTCTATGGCTACACCTTC.